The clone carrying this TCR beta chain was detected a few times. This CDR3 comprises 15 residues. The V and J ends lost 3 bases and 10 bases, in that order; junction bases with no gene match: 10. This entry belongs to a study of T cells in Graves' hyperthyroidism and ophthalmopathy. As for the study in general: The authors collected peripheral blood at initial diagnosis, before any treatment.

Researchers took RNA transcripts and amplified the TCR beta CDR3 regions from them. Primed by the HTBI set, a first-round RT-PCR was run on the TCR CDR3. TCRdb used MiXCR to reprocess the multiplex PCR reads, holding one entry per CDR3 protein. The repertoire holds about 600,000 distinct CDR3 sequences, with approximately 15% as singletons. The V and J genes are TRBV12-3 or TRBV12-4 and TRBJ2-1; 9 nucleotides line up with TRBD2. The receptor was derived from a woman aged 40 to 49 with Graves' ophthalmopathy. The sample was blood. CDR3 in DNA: TGTGCCAGCAGTTTTGGTGGGACTAGCTTCTGGGAGCAGTTCTTC. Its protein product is CASSFGGTSFWEQFF.